Below are 24 T cell receptor beta chains sequenced from a single sample in a study of shared clonotypes between healthy human individuals. Clones were read by immunoSEQ multiplex PCR, and TCRdb kept only the in-frame ones, dropping some. The data contain 550,000 to 750,000 clones, around 95% of them seen just once; the ten biggest clones take up 0.11%. Terminally differentiated effector memory CD45RA+ cells were excluded by CCR7 positive selection of CD45RO-negative cells. The sequenced sample was naive CD8+ T cells sorted from blood. The receptors originated from a woman aged 25 to 39 in good health.

In its sample, this clone was seen once. The chain links TRBV9 to TRBJ2-6; D might be TRBD1 (5 bases). Trimming stripped 3 bases from V and 0 bases from J, with 7 bases between. The germline V gene encodes CDR1 SGDLS and CDR2 YYNGEE. This CDR3 is 15 amino acids long. The CDR3 protein is CASSARGSGANVLTF. The CDR3 nucleotides read TGTGCCAGCAGCGCTAGGGGCTCTGGGGCCAACGTCCTGACTTTC.

V gene TRBV28 combines with J gene TRBJ1-5; D is possibly TRBD1 (6 bases). V was shortened by 5 bases and J by 1 base, with 18 bases between the two germline ends. This CDR3 comprises 17 residues. Looked up from germline, CDR1 is MDHEN and CDR2 is SYDVKM. Here the CDR3 reads CASSDVRDTRSNQPQHF. The CDR3 bases are TGTGCCAGCAGTGACGTCCGGGACACTCGGAGCAATCAGCCCCAGCATTTT.

The chain is built from TRBV4-1 and TRBJ2-7; 7 bases are a match to TRBD1. This CDR3 region has 14 residues. V shed 4 bases and J 2 bases; nucleotides not matched to a gene: 5. The V gene's germline CDR1 is MGHRA and CDR2 YSYEKL. CDR3 sequence (DNA): TGCGCCAGCAGCCTAGGACAGGTTACCTACGAGCAGTACTTC. It is translated as CASSLGQVTYEQYF.

The CDR3 protein is CAWTDVAPPGADTQYF. DNA of the CDR3: TGTGCCTGGACCGATGTCGCGCCTCCGGGGGCAGATACGCAGTATTTT. The rearrangement joins TRBV30 to TRBJ2-3; possible D gene TRBD2, 6 bases. This CDR3 is built from 16 residues. V was cut by 4 bases and J by 4 bases, with 21 bases left in between. Germline-derived CDR1 and CDR2 are GTSNPN and SVGIG (reference sequence).

The sample holds one count of this clone. The chain links TRBV13 to TRBJ2-2; 9 bases align to TRBD2. Germline V gene lookup returns CDR1 PRHDT and CDR2 FYEKMQ (reference sequence). With V trimmed by 4 bases and J by 4 bases, 4 bases remained unmatched. The CDR3 consists of 15 residues. Here the CDR3 DNA reads TGTGCCAGCAGCTCGACTAGCGGAAGCACCGGGGAGCTGTTTTTT. It yields the protein CASSSTSGSTGELFF.

The chain employs TRBV4-1 and TRBJ2-1; unclear D gene. The CDR3 consists of 13 residues. Germline V lookup: CDR1 MGHRA, CDR2 YSYEKL. The V end lost 0 bases, the J end lost 9 bases, and 9 bases lay between the germline ends. CDR3 coding DNA: TGCGCCAGCAGCCAAGATAGGTTTATTGAGCAGTTCTTC. Translated, it gives CASSQDRFIEQFF.

This clone was counted once. The chain employs TRBV11-2 and TRBJ2-7; D possibly uses TRBD1 or TRBD2 (5 bases each). This CDR3 has 16 residues. Between the trimmed V and J ends, which lost 1 base and 3 bases, there was a span of 16 bases. Germline-derived CDR1 and CDR2 are SGHAT and FQNNGV. The CDR3: CASSLAGTGRFYEQYF. CDR3 DNA: TGTGCCAGCAGCTTAGCAGGGACGGGAAGATTCTACGAGCAGTACTTC.

This clone was observed a single time. The same CDR3 is also encoded by other DNA sequences in this sample. V gene TRBV30 combines with J gene TRBJ2-7; possible D gene TRBD2, 5 bases. The CDR3 sequence is 13 residues long. The V end lost 3 bases, the J end lost 0 bases, and 9 bases lay between the germline ends. The germline V gene has CDR1 GTSNPN and CDR2 SVGIG (reference sequence). CDR3 nucleotides: TGTGCCTGGAGCCGGGATAACTCCTACGAGCAGTACTTC. It translates to CAWSRDNSYEQYF.

This chain links TRBV11-2 with TRBJ2-7, with unresolved D. Trimming left V 4 bases short and J 4 bases short, with 14 bases between. The germline gives CDR1 SGHAT, CDR2 FQNNGV. This CDR3 spans 14 amino acids. The CDR3 DNA sequence: TGTGCCAGCAGCTCAATTTTGCCCCCTTACGAGCAGTACTTC. Amino acid sequence: CASSSILPPYEQYF.

This clone was observed once. This chain connects TRBV11-2 to TRBJ2-1; D gene unclear. The V and J ends lost 2 bases and 9 bases respectively, with 11 bases between them. The V gene's germline CDR1 is SGHAT and CDR2 FQNNGV. The length of the CDR3 is 13 residues. Here the CDR3 DNA reads TGTGCCAGCAGCTTAATTACCTTCAGTGAGCAGTTCTTC. It encodes CASSLITFSEQFF.

The chain has TRBV6-1 and TRBJ2-7, with 7 bases that match TRBD1. CDR3 length equals 15 residues. V gave up 6 bases and J gave up 4 bases; unmatched junction bases: 12. From germline, CDR1 is MNHNS and CDR2 SASEGT. CDR3 protein: CASRPDRDRGYEQYF. CDR3 bases: TGTGCCAGCAGACCAGACCGGGACAGAGGATACGAGCAGTACTTC.

The rearrangement uses TRBV19 and TRBJ2-3; D is possibly TRBD1 or TRBD2 (5 bases each). This CDR3 has 15 amino acids. V was trimmed by 5 bases and J by 2 bases, leaving 14 bases between them. CDR1 LNHDA and CDR2 SQIVND come from the germline V gene (reference sequence). The DNA of the CDR3 is TGTGCCAGTAGTCCAGGAGAAGGGACCACAGATACGCAGTATTTT. This encodes CASSPGEGTTDTQYF.

The chain uses TRBV5-1 and TRBJ2-7; the match to TRBD1 covers 8 bases. Germline loops: CDR1 SGHRS, CDR2 YFSETQ. Losses at the gene ends were 0 bases for V and 0 bases for J; bases not matched to a gene: 5. The CDR3 length is 16 residues. As DNA, the CDR3 is TGCGCCAGCAGCTTGGTAGGGACAGGTAGCTCCTACGAGCAGTACTTC. It is translated as CASSLVGTGSSYEQYF.

This chain's CDR3 is CSVESGFRADTQYF. The CDR3 nucleotides are TGCAGCGTTGAATCAGGGTTTCGGGCAGATACGCAGTATTTT. The V and J genes are TRBV29-1 and TRBJ2-3, with D possibly TRBD1 on 5 matching bases. This CDR3 comprises 14 residues. The V and J ends lost 2 bases and 4 bases respectively, with 13 bases between them. Germline CDR1 is SQVTM and CDR2 is ANQGSEA.

The chain uses TRBV19 and TRBJ2-1; D perhaps matches TRBD1 (5 bases). V was clipped by 3 bases and J by 4 bases, with 13 bases between them. This CDR3 comprises 15 residues. Germline V CDR1 and CDR2: LNHDA, SQIVND (reference sequence). CDR3 sequence: CASSIRVGRYNEQFF. The CDR3 DNA sequence: TGTGCCAGTAGTATCAGGGTTGGGCGATACAATGAGCAGTTCTTC.

This chain joins TRBV4-1 and TRBJ2-7, with D possibly TRBD1 on 5 matching bases. Deletions cut 1 base from V and 6 bases from J, with 10 bases between. The CDR3 has 13 amino acids. Germline V gene lookup returns CDR1 MGHRA and CDR2 YSYEKL. CDR3 residues: CASSQGQGSEQYF. The CDR3 DNA follows: TGCGCCAGCAGCCAAGGGCAGGGCTCCGAGCAGTACTTC.

This clone was found once. The gene calls are TRBV4-1 and TRBJ1-2, with D perhaps TRBD1 (6 bases). Germline CDR1 is MGHRA and CDR2 is YSYEKL. Trimming took 2 bases from V and 5 from J, leaving 15 bases between them. The CDR3 spans 15 residues. In DNA, the CDR3 is TGCGCCAGCAGCCAAAGGGGGGGGCTAAAGTATGGCTACACCTTC. The encoded protein is CASSQRGGLKYGYTF.

The table lists this clone with a count of one. V usage is TRBV2 and J usage is TRBJ2-1; 9 bases fit TRBD2. V gave up 2 bases and J gave up 10 bases; unmatched junction bases: 3. This CDR3 spans 13 amino acids. Germline V gene data show CDR1 as SNHLY and CDR2 as FYNNEI. CDR3 sequence reads: CASSESSGKEQFF. CDR3 DNA: TGTGCCAGCAGTGAATCTAGCGGGAAAGAGCAGTTCTTC.

The V and J genes are TRBV7-6 and TRBJ1-4; 7 nucleotides agree with TRBD1. Losses at the gene ends were 5 bases for V and 0 bases for J; bases not matched to a gene: 3. CDR3 length equals 15 residues. Germline V gene lookup returns CDR1 SGHVS and CDR2 FNYEAQ. The CDR3 is CASSQGEATNEKLFF. CDR3 nucleotide sequence: TGTGCCAGCAGCCAGGGGGAGGCAACTAATGAAAAACTGTTTTTT. Filled out from reference TRBV7-6 and TRBJ1-4, the complete variable domain reads GAGVSQSPRYKVTKRGQDVALRCDPISGHVSLYWYRQALGQGPEFLTYFNYEAQQDKSGLPNDRFSAERPEGSISTLTIQRTEQRDSAMYRCASSQGEATNEKLFFGSGTQLSVL.

The chain carries TRBV2 and TRBJ2-7, with 9 bases matching TRBD2. Trimming took 0 bases from V and 3 from J; bases not matched to a gene: 3. Germline V CDR1 and CDR2: SNHLY, FYNNEI. The CDR3 has 15 residues. CDR3 protein: CASSEATTSGYEQYF. The CDR3 nucleotides are TGTGCCAGCAGTGAAGCTACGACTAGCGGCTACGAGCAGTACTTC.

The CDR3 loop is CASSLIAGHNEQFF. Here the CDR3 DNA reads TGTGCCAGCAGCTTAATAGCGGGACACAATGAGCAGTTCTTC. The J gene is TRBJ2-1, the V gene TRBV7-9, with 8 positions matching TRBD2. Looked up from germline, CDR1 is SEHNR and CDR2 is FQNEAQ (reference sequence). Trimming took 2 bases from V and 5 from J; bases not matched to a gene: 2. CDR3 length: 14 amino acids.

The chain uses TRBV15 and TRBJ2-7; D is undetermined. This CDR3 comprises 13 residues. The germline V and J ends were trimmed by 6 bases and 3 bases, with 12 bases remaining between them. Per the germline V gene, CDR1 is LNHNV and CDR2 is YYDKDF (reference sequence). The CDR3 protein is CATRHPQSYEQYF. CDR3 nucleotide sequence: TGTGCCACCAGACACCCACAGAGCTACGAGCAGTACTTC.

J is TRBJ2-5 and V is TRBV28, with 7 positions matching TRBD2. With 4 bases clipped from V and 3 bases from J, the junction kept 2 bases outside the gene matches. The CDR3 contains 13 residues. Germline CDR1 and CDR2: MDHEN and SYDVKM. CDR3 sequence (DNA): TGTGCCAGCAGTTCCGGACTAGAAGAGACCCAGTACTTC. Residues: CASSSGLEETQYF. Full variable domain (rest looked up from reference TRBV28 and TRBJ2-5): DVKVTQSSRYLVKRTGEKVFLECVQDMDHENMFWYRQDPGLGLRLIYFSYDVKMKEKGDIPEGYSVSREKKERFSLILESASTNQTSMYLCASSSGLEETQYFGPGTRLLVL.

This rearrangement joins TRBV6-5 to TRBJ1-4; 7 bases are a match to TRBD1. This CDR3 is built from 14 residues. Trimming cost V 2 bases and J 6 bases; bases outside gene matches: 3. CDR1 is MNHEY and CDR2 is SVGAGI in the germline V gene. This CDR3 is CASSYAQGDEKLFF. The DNA for the CDR3 is TGTGCCAGCAGTTACGCCCAGGGGGATGAAAAACTGTTTTTT.